One and the same sample provided the 24 T cell receptor beta chains below, sequenced in a study of cytotoxic CD8 clonotypes in ibrutinib-treated CLL. TCRdb's copy holds only in-frame clones and misses some; the assay was immunoSEQ multiplex PCR. This table has nearly 50,000 clones, 45% to 60% appearing once. Sequenced material: PBMCs, taken after 24 months of ibrutinib treatment. Receptor source: a human donor with chronic lymphocytic leukemia.

This clone was found once. The chain carries TRBV4-2 and TRBJ2-2, with D possibly matching TRBD1 (6 bases). This CDR3 is built from 13 residues. CDR1 LGHNA and CDR2 YNFKEQ come from the germline V gene. V lost 1 base to trimming and J lost 6 bases, with 6 bases between them. The CDR3 DNA follows: TGTGCCAGCAGCCAAGCAGGGGCCGGGGAGCTGTTTTTT. Translating it yields CASSQAGAGELFF.

This sequence joins TRBV5-1 and TRBJ2-1; no clear D gene. Germline-derived CDR1 and CDR2 are SGHRS and YFSETQ. This CDR3 has 12 residues. Trimming left V 2 bases short and J 4 bases short, with 4 bases between. In nucleotides, the CDR3 is TGCGCCAGCAGCTTACAGTACAATGAGCAGTTCTTC. Its protein product is CASSLQYNEQFF.

The rearrangement joins TRBV5-4 to TRBJ1-3, with D perhaps matching TRBD1 (6 bases). The CDR3 has 16 residues. Trimming took 4 bases from V and 1 from J, leaving 15 bases between them. CDR1 and CDR2 from the germline V gene are SGHNT and YYREEE (reference sequence). The CDR3 sequence is CASSAGQPRSGNTIYF. In DNA, the CDR3 is TGTGCCAGCAGCGCTGGACAGCCCCGTTCTGGAAACACCATATATTTT.

This chain uses TRBV5-5 with TRBJ2-7; no clear D. V was cut by 3 bases and J by 5 bases, with 6 bases left in between. Germline loops: CDR1 SGHKS, CDR2 YYEKEE (reference sequence). The CDR3 contains 11 residues. Here the CDR3 DNA reads TGTGCCAGCAGCTCCGTCCACGAGCAGTACTTC. This encodes CASSSVHEQYF.

A word on this clone: At one of its ends the junction is not consistent with the germline gene, which may arise from a read error. The gene calls are TRBV13 and TRBJ1-1; TRBD1 matches 9 bases. The CDR3 has 17 amino acids. Germline V gene sequence: CDR1 PRHDT, CDR2 FYEKMQ (reference sequence). CDR3: CASTLQGAYRVDTEAFF. The CDR3 DNA reads as TGTGCCAGCACCTTACAGGGGGCCTACCGGGTAGACACTGAAGCTTTCTTT.

The chain joins TRBV27 to TRBJ2-3, with 9 bases matching TRBD2. Germline V lookup: CDR1 MNHEY, CDR2 SMNVEV (reference sequence). The CDR3 extends over 15 amino acids. The J segment lost 4 bases and the V segment lost 3 bases, leaving 5 bases of the junction unmatched. The CDR3 coding sequence is TGTGCCAGCAGTTTGGTCGGACTAGCGCCAGATACGCAGTATTTT. Protein product: CASSLVGLAPDTQYF.

The chain combines TRBV6-5 with TRBJ2-2; D not resolved. CDR3 size: 14 residues. Trimming removed 6 bases from V and 4 bases from J, with 12 bases in between. Germline V CDR1 and CDR2: MNHEY, SVGAGI. The CDR3 region has the DNA TGTGCCAGCAGAACCTTCTCAAGCACCGGGGAGCTGTTTTTT. Its translation: CASRTFSSTGELFF.

The chain uses TRBV2 and TRBJ2-3; D remains unclear. This CDR3 has 12 residues. Looked up from germline, CDR1 is SNHLY and CDR2 is FYNNEI. The V end lost 3 bases, the J end lost 4 bases, and 5 bases lay between the germline ends. CDR3 sequence: CASSDDADTQYF. CDR3 DNA sequence: TGTGCCAGCAGTGATGACGCAGATACGCAGTATTTT.

The chain recombines TRBV27 with TRBJ2-2; TRBD1 might be the D (5 bases). The CDR3 covers 16 residues. The germline V and J ends were trimmed by 1 base and 2 bases, with 11 bases remaining between them. CDR1 and CDR2 from the germline V gene are MNHEY and SMNVEV (reference sequence). CDR3 amino acids: CASSLYQGLNTGELFF. In nucleotides, the CDR3 is TGTGCCAGCAGTTTATACCAGGGATTAAACACCGGGGAGCTGTTTTTT.

This clone is medium-sized (0.01 to 0.1%) by share. This chain joins TRBV5-6 and TRBJ1-2; TRBD1 matches at 9 bases. CDR1 is SGHDT and CDR2 is YYEEEE in the germline V gene. The junction had 11 bases not matched to a gene; V was cut back by 5 bases and J by 3 bases. This CDR3 spans 16 amino acids. CDR3 nucleotide sequence: TGTGCCAGCAGGAGGGACAGGGAGTATGATGACTATGGCTACACCTTC. This sequence encodes CASRRDREYDDYGYTF. Based on the CDR3 plus reference TRBV5-6 and TRBJ1-2, the full variable domain is DAGVTQSPTHLIKTRGQQVTLRCSPKSGHDTVSWYQQALGQGPQFIFQYYEEEERQRGNFPDRFSGHQFPNYSSELNVNALLLGDSALYLCASRRDREYDDYGYTFGSGTRLTVV.

V gene TRBV9 combines with J gene TRBJ1-6; D gene unclear. V lost 4 bases and J lost 9, with 20 bases in between. Germline CDR1 SGDLS, CDR2 YYNGEE. The CDR3 has 16 residues. This CDR3 is CASSPLGGPLGSPLHF. CDR3 DNA: TGTGCCAGCAGCCCCCTAGGAGGGCCGCTGGGTTCACCCCTCCACTTT. Full variable domain (missing parts from reference TRBV9 and TRBJ1-6): DSGVTQTPKHLITATGQRVTLRCSPRSGDLSVYWYQQSLDQGLQFLIQYYNGEERAKGNILERFSAQQFPDLHSELNLSSLELGDSALYFCASSPLGGPLGSPLHFGNGTRLTVT.

The V call is TRBV5-1, the J call TRBJ2-1; 11 bases line up with TRBD2. The CDR3 spans 19 residues. CDR1 and CDR2 from the germline V gene are SGHRS and YFSETQ. The V gene end was trimmed by 3 bases and the J gene end by 0 bases; junction bases not matched to a gene: 11. The CDR3 DNA follows: TGCGCCAGCAGCTCCCGCCCACTAGCGGGGGAGAGCTCCTACAATGAGCAGTTCTTC. Its translation is CASSSRPLAGESSYNEQFF. The full variable domain, its missing parts supplied by reference TRBV5-1 and TRBJ2-1, is KAGVTQTPRYLIKTRGQQVTLSCSPISGHRSVSWYQQTPGQGLQFLFEYFSETQRNKGNFPGRFSGRQFSNSRSEMNVSTLELGDSALYLCASSSRPLAGESSYNEQFFGPGTRLTVL.

The chain is built from TRBV6-1 and TRBJ1-2; D not certain. The CDR3 contains 14 residues. The germline V gene encodes CDR1 MNHNS and CDR2 SASEGT. V dropped 2 bases and J dropped 2 bases, with 9 bases sitting between them. The CDR3 bases are TGTGCCAGCAGTGAACCGGGCAGGAACTATGGCTACACCTTC. Translated, it gives CASSEPGRNYGYTF.

The chain uses TRBV7-6 and TRBJ2-5, with D possibly TRBD2 on 6 matching bases. The length of the CDR3 is 13 residues. Germline V gene data show CDR1 as SGHVS and CDR2 as FNYEAQ. V was clipped by 2 bases and J by 5 bases, with 9 bases between them. As DNA, the CDR3 is TGTGCCAGCAGCTTAATGGGGGGTGAGACCCAGTACTTC. Amino acid sequence: CASSLMGGETQYF.

V is TRBV5-6 and J is TRBJ1-1, with D possibly matching TRBD1 (6 bases). This CDR3 is 15 amino acids long. V was trimmed by 4 bases and J by 5 bases, leaving 18 bases between them. Germline V gives CDR1 SGHDT, CDR2 YYEEEE. The CDR3 coding sequence is TGTGCCAGCAGCCCGGTGGGGGGCCCGGGGACTGAAGCTTTCTTT. This sequence encodes CASSPVGGPGTEAFF.

This clone was seen a single time. The CDR3 region is CASNSGYEQYF. In DNA form, the CDR3 reads TGTGCCAGTAACTCGGGGTACGAGCAGTACTTC. This rearrangement joins TRBV6-1 to TRBJ2-7, with D perhaps TRBD2 (5 bases). Trimming left V 9 bases short and J 4 bases short, with 10 bases between. In germline, CDR1 is MNHNS, CDR2 SASEGT. This CDR3 contains 11 residues.

This clone ranks as medium-sized. The chain carries TRBV25-1 and TRBJ1-6; TRBD1 aligns across 10 bases. CDR1 is MGHDK, CDR2 SYGVNS, per germline. The CDR3 totals 16 residues. The junction had 5 bases not matched to a gene; V was cut back by 1 base and J by 8 bases. The CDR3 DNA reads TGTGCCAGCAGTGAATGGATTGGACAGGGGGATTCACCCCTCCACTTT. Its translation is CASSEWIGQGDSPLHF.

The rearrangement joins TRBV2 to TRBJ2-1; 7 nucleotides align to TRBD1. CDR1 SNHLY and CDR2 FYNNEI come from the germline V gene. J lost 8 bases, V lost 10 bases, and 5 bases had no gene match. The CDR3 consists of 11 residues. CDR3 protein: CATDRDDEQFF. As DNA, the CDR3 is TGTGCCACCGACAGGGACGATGAGCAGTTCTTC. Based on the CDR3 plus reference TRBV2 and TRBJ2-1, the full variable domain is EPEVTQTPSHQVTQMGQEVILRCVPISNHLYFYWYRQILGQKVEFLVSFYNNEISEKSEIFDDQFSVERPDGSNFTLKIRSTKLEDSAMYFCATDRDDEQFFGPGTRLTVL.

The J gene is TRBJ2-7, the V gene TRBV2; 7 nucleotides line up with TRBD1. CDR3 length equals 15 residues. J gave up 0 bases and V 2 bases, and 4 bases lay outside the gene matches. Germline values: CDR1 SNHLY, CDR2 FYNNEI. CDR3 residues: CASSEPRDSSYEQYF. The CDR3 region has the DNA TGTGCCAGCAGTGAACCCCGGGACAGCTCCTACGAGCAGTACTTC.

Here the CDR3 DNA reads TGCGCCAGCAGCAGGGACAGCGCAACTAATGAAAAACTGTTTTTT. This sequence encodes CASSRDSATNEKLFF. The chain uses TRBV5-1 and TRBJ1-4, with TRBD1 matching over 7 bases. This CDR3 is 15 amino acids long. V lost 4 bases to trimming and J lost 0 bases; unmatched junction nucleotides: 3. The germline gives CDR1 SGHRS, CDR2 YFSETQ.

V and J are TRBV28 and TRBJ1-4, with D possibly TRBD1 on 6 matching bases. The CDR3 length is 14 residues. Germline lookup yields CDR1 MDHEN and CDR2 SYDVKM. V lost 7 bases, J lost 8 bases, and 17 bases lay in between. In nucleotides, the CDR3 is TGTGCCAGCACAGCTGGGGGGGCGCGGGAAAAACTGTTTTTT. Its translation is CASTAGGAREKLFF.

CDR3 in amino acids: CASSLGPQRSGEKLFF. CDR3 bases: TGTGCCAGCAGCTTGGGTCCCCAGCGGTCCGGTGAAAAACTGTTTTTT. This sequence joins TRBV5-6 and TRBJ1-4; D uncertain. The length of the CDR3 is 16 residues. Germline V gives CDR1 SGHDT, CDR2 YYEEEE. The V end lost 0 bases, the J end lost 7 bases, and 16 bases lay between the germline ends.

The V and J genes are TRBV29-1 and TRBJ1-2, with D possibly TRBD1 on 5 matching bases. The length of the CDR3 is 11 residues. CDR1 and CDR2 (germline): SQVTM, ANQGSEA. Trimming took off 8 bases at V and 3 bases at J, with 10 bases between the two ends. The CDR3 DNA is TGCAGCCTGGGGGTTGACTATGGCTACACCTTC. Its protein is CSLGVDYGYTF.

The chain combines TRBV2 with TRBJ1-5; 8 nucleotides agree with TRBD1. CDR1 is SNHLY and CDR2 is FYNNEI in the germline V gene. Trimming removed 2 bases from V and 5 bases from J; junction bases left unmatched: 5. The CDR3 length is 15 residues. CDR3 coding DNA: TGTGCCAGCAGTGAATACAGGGGGACGTATCAGCCCCAGCATTTT. As protein: CASSEYRGTYQPQHF.